This T cell receptor beta chain is from a study of TIL therapy for anti-PD-1-resistant metastatic lung cancer. Whole-study context: Half of patients were current or former smokers. The study, taken as a whole, reports: This highly selected cohort may not generalize to typical lung cancer patients.

Indicated time point: pre-treatment sample, taken before nivolumab and TIL therapy. The tumor samples were excised metastases, mostly pleural nodules or supraclavicular lymph nodes. Sequencing used immunoSEQ v3. Some clones are missing from TCRdb's copy, which holds only in-frame ones; the method was immunoSEQ multiplex PCR. The sample includes roughly 92,000 clones, about two thirds of them seen just once. Trimming stripped 5 bases from V and 0 bases from J, with 11 bases between. Germline V gene sequence: CDR1 MRHNA, CDR2 SNTAGT. The CDR3 is made up of 15 amino acids. A few counts support this clone. Its specificity is unknown.

The chain links TRBV6-4 to TRBJ2-1; D may be TRBD1 (6 bases). The clonotype was recovered from a person aged 25-85 years with non-small cell lung cancer. The source material was tumor tissue, sampled at baseline. The CDR3 loop reads CASSRQASSYNEQFF. Written as DNA, the CDR3 is TGTGCCAGCAGTCGACAGGCGAGCTCCTACAATGAGCAGTTCTTC.